A single sample is the source of the 8 T cell receptor beta chains below, sequenced in a study of beta chain features in type 1 diabetes. The isolated RNA, all of it, was reverse transcribed, so expressed TCRB transcripts were what got sequenced. TCRdb's copy holds only in-frame clones and misses some; the assay was immunoSEQ multiplex PCR. The sample comprises about 220,000 clones, around 9.9% of which are singletons, and roughly 1.4% rests with the top ten. Sequenced input: central memory CD4+ T cells from blood. The receptors here all came from a man younger than 35 in good health.

This clone was seen a few times. This chain uses TRBV14 with TRBJ2-1; D ambiguous. The CDR3 covers 17 residues. V was pared by 4 bases and J by 0 bases, with 16 bases between. Germline lookup yields CDR1 SGHDN and CDR2 FVKESK. CDR3 in amino acids: CASSPRPPRSSYNEQFF. In DNA form, the CDR3 reads TGTGCCAGCAGCCCGCGACCGCCACGAAGCTCCTACAATGAGCAGTTCTTC.

This clone was seen a few times. The chain is built from TRBV7-3 and TRBJ2-1, with D unclear. Looked up from germline, CDR1 is SGHTA and CDR2 is FQGTGA. The CDR3 length is 12 residues. V lost 8 bases and J 6 bases, leaving 11 bases between the germline ends. Here the CDR3 reads CASGLIVNEQFF. CDR3 in DNA: TGTGCCAGCGGCCTTATCGTCAATGAGCAGTTCTTC.

The chain has TRBV7-3 and TRBJ2-5, with a possible D match to TRBD1 (5 bases). This CDR3 contains 13 residues. From germline, CDR1 is SGHTA and CDR2 FQGTGA. V lost 5 bases and J lost 5, with 12 bases in between. The CDR3 bases are TGTGCCAGCAGCCTAGGGGTTTGGGAGACCCAGTACTTC. Translation: CASSLGVWETQYF.

The sample holds a few counts of this clone. The chain is built from TRBV7-6 and TRBJ2-1; TRBD1 might be the D (6 bases). Trimming cost V 1 base and J 4 bases, with 14 bases left between them. Germline CDR1 is SGHVS and CDR2 is FNYEAQ. The CDR3 is 16 amino acids. The CDR3 loop is CASSLGVGQSYNEQFF. CDR3 bases: TGTGCCAGCAGCTTAGGGGTTGGACAGAGTTACAATGAGCAGTTCTTC.

This clone was observed a few times. The chain combines TRBV30 with TRBJ2-3; possible D gene TRBD2, 6 bases. Trimming stripped 0 bases from V and 0 bases from J, with 13 bases between. The germline gives CDR1 GTSNPN, CDR2 SVGIG (reference sequence). This CDR3 spans 16 amino acids. Here the CDR3 reads CAWSVWRDVSTDTQYF. The CDR3 DNA reads as TGTGCCTGGAGTGTATGGCGGGACGTCAGCACAGATACGCAGTATTTT.

V gene TRBV28 combines with J gene TRBJ2-1, with unresolved D. Germline CDR1 MDHEN, CDR2 SYDVKM. This CDR3 comprises 14 residues. Trimming removed 2 bases from V and 6 bases from J, with 11 bases in between. Written as DNA, the CDR3 is TGTGCCAGCAGTTTACAAGGTAGACCCAATGAGCAGTTCTTC. Its protein is CASSLQGRPNEQFF.

This clone appeared a few times. The chain combines TRBV5-1 with TRBJ1-2; 7 nucleotides align to TRBD1. The V gene end was trimmed by 4 bases and the J gene end by 3 bases; junction bases not matched to a gene: 6. CDR1 is SGHRS and CDR2 is YFSETQ in the germline V gene. The CDR3 runs to 14 residues. The CDR3, as DNA: TGCGCCAGCAGCGCGGGAGGGACAGACTATGGCTACACCTTC. Its translation: CASSAGGTDYGYTF.

This clone was observed a few times. The rearrangement uses TRBV10-1 and TRBJ2-7; 8 nucleotides agree with TRBD2. The J segment lost 3 bases and the V segment lost 0 bases, leaving 1 base of the junction unmatched. This CDR3 comprises 14 residues. Germline lookup yields CDR1 WNHNN and CDR2 SYGVQD (reference sequence). The CDR3 DNA reads TGCGCCAGCAGTGAGTCTAGCGGGAACTACGAGCAGTACTTC. As protein: CASSESSGNYEQYF.